This is a list of T cell receptor beta chains from one sample in a study of Graves' ophthalmopathy and Graves' hyperthyroidism. MiXCR, run by TCRdb on the multiplex PCR reads, gives a single entry per CDR3 protein. The sample lists about 480,000 distinct CDR3 sequences, under 15% occurring once. The sample taken for sequencing was blood. The receptors originated from a woman in her twenties or thirties with Graves' ophthalmopathy. Each CDR3 is given without its conserved first and last residue. The size entry is marked missing in some rows and otherwise reads once, few, many or a size class.

len: 14
abundance: .
v_gene: TRBV4-2
CDR3aa: ASSQDWVGRPTEAF

len: 10
abundance: many
v_gene: TRBV24-1
CDR3aa: ATSDDAETQY

len: 14
abundance: .
v_gene: TRBV18
CDR3aa: ASSPSGTGAHYGYT

len: 11
abundance: many
v_gene: TRBV30
CDR3aa: AWSPPPKTEQY

len: 14
abundance: many
v_gene: TRBV14
CDR3aa: ASSQEWGPGTGELF

len: 14
abundance: few
v_gene: TRBV2
CDR3aa: ASSENGQGSTGELF

len: 15
abundance: many
v_gene: TRBV6-2/TRBV6-3
CDR3aa: ASSYSPGQGGNQPQH

len: 14
abundance: many
v_gene: TRBV9
CDR3aa: ASSVGGWGPPATQY

len: 11
abundance: .
v_gene: TRBV6-1
CDR3aa: ASSEIIQETQY

len: 11
abundance: .
v_gene: TRBV5-1
CDR3aa: ASSLVPTGELF

len: 11
abundance: .
v_gene: TRBV27
CDR3aa: ATGQGDMETQY

len: 11
abundance: many
v_gene: TRBV28
CDR3aa: ASTLQGLSEQY

len: 9
abundance: .
v_gene: TRBV20-1
CDR3aa: SAGVSYEQY

len: 12
abundance: .
v_gene: TRBV27
CDR3aa: AISPTGVSYEQY

len: 12
abundance: few
v_gene: TRBV7-8
CDR3aa: ASSLGERNTEAF

len: 12
abundance: many
v_gene: TRBV11-2
CDR3aa: ASSRPGQNSPLH

len: 14
abundance: .
v_gene: TRBV4-1
CDR3aa: ASSQPSMGRTGELF

len: 13
abundance: many
v_gene: TRBV6-2/TRBV6-3
CDR3aa: ASTGRDRGNSPLH

len: 14
abundance: many
v_gene: TRBV19
CDR3aa: ASSIGPRGGNQPQH

len: 12
abundance: .
v_gene: TRBV6-1
CDR3aa: ASQTQAINQPQH

len: 11
abundance: many
v_gene: TRBV7-3
CDR3aa: ASSPSDTGELF

len: 12
abundance: .
v_gene: TRBV2
CDR3aa: ASRVPGHQYEQY

len: 9
abundance: many
v_gene: TRBV11-2
CDR3aa: ASSPDSLAF

len: 14
abundance: many
v_gene: TRBV19
CDR3aa: ASSLKTGTGISEAF

len: 12
abundance: many
v_gene: TRBV9
CDR3aa: ASSVGQGAGELF

len: 13
abundance: many
v_gene: TRBV11-2
CDR3aa: ASSPRRPGVETQY

len: 13
abundance: many
v_gene: TRBV6-5
CDR3aa: ASSLQGADLYEQY

len: 13
abundance: many
v_gene: TRBV12-5
CDR3aa: ASGLVRGAPGELF

len: 12
abundance: many
v_gene: TRBV6-1
CDR3aa: ASSAGAYNSPLH

len: 11
abundance: many
v_gene: TRBV20-1
CDR3aa: SARFSYNSPLH

len: 13
abundance: many
v_gene: TRBV6-5
CDR3aa: ASSFWVDRADGYT

len: 11
abundance: few
v_gene: TRBV4-1
CDR3aa: ASSPGGITEAF

len: 11
abundance: many
v_gene: TRBV20-1
CDR3aa: SARTPTRNTIY

len: 15
abundance: .
v_gene: TRBV5-1
CDR3aa: ASSPRQNPPLNTEAF

len: 13
abundance: .
v_gene: TRBV12-3/TRBV12-4
CDR3aa: ASSLTPPGSYEQY

len: 13
abundance: many
v_gene: TRBV9
CDR3aa: ASSVEPGSSDEQY

len: 11
abundance: .
v_gene: TRBV18
CDR3aa: ASSPEVTYEQY

len: 13
abundance: many
v_gene: TRBV6-1
CDR3aa: ASAEEGQSNQPQH

len: 13
abundance: few
v_gene: TRBV9
CDR3aa: ASSVQGTGANVLT

len: 13
abundance: few
v_gene: TRBV19
CDR3aa: ASSTQGTGNTEAF

len: 13
abundance: .
v_gene: TRBV4-1
CDR3aa: ASSQERQGDYGYT

len: 11
abundance: many
v_gene: TRBV4-1
CDR3aa: ASSRYCIYGYT

len: 13
abundance: many
v_gene: TRBV7-3
CDR3aa: ASSSTGTSTGELF